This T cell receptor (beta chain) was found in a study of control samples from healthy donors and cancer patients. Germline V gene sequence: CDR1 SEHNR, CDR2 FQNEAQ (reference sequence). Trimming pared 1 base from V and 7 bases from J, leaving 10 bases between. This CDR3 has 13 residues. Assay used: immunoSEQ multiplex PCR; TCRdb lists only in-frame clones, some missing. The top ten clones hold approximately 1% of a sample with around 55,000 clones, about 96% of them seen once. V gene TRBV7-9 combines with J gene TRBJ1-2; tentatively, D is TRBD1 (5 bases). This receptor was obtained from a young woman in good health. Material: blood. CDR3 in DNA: TGTGCCAGCAGCTTAGTCGGGGGAGGTGGCTACACCTTC. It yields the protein CASSLVGGGGYTF.